This passage covers 22 T cell receptor beta chains from one sample sequenced in a study of blood T cells in healthy people across ages. Combining a sample-barcoded 5' primer with a J-beta primer mix, a second PCR ran for about 7 to 11 cycles. Via MiXCR, TCRdb re-called the 5' RACE reads, giving one row per CDR3 protein. This table holds 1.5 million to 2 million distinct CDR3 sequences, 40% to 55% found once. The sample was blood. The receptors derive from a woman aged 40 to 55 in good health.

The chain carries TRBV7-2 and TRBJ2-6; D possibly corresponds to TRBD1 (6 bases). Trimming pared 8 bases from V and 2 bases from J, leaving 13 bases between. This CDR3 is built from 15 residues. The germline V gene encodes CDR1 SGHTA and CDR2 FQGNSA. The CDR3: CASGIQGTGANVLTF. CDR3 coding DNA: TGTGCCAGCGGCATACAGGGCACTGGGGCCAACGTCCTGACTTTC.

This clonotype appeared a few times. The chain is built from TRBV27 and TRBJ2-1, with 12 bases lining up with TRBD2. The J call may be wrong; the DNA end is better matched by TRBJ2-7. The CDR3 consists of 15 residues. Germline CDR1 and CDR2: MNHEY and SMNVEV (reference sequence). CDR3 in DNA: TGTGCCAGCAGTTTGACTAGCGGGGGTTACAATGAGCAGTACTTC. Translation: CASSLTSGGYNEQYF.

V is TRBV5-1 and J is TRBJ1-2; 8 bases match TRBD1. CDR1 and CDR2 from the germline V gene are SGHRS and YFSETQ. V was pared by 0 bases and J by 8 bases, with 6 bases of the junction left unmatched. The CDR3 consists of 14 residues. CDR3 sequence reads: CASSLGQGHGGYTF. CDR3 bases: TGCGCCAGCAGCTTGGGACAGGGGCACGGCGGCTACACCTTC.

V is TRBV6-2 or TRBV6-3 and J is TRBJ1-4, with D maybe TRBD1 (6 bases). The length of the CDR3 is 16 residues. V was cut by 5 bases and J by 4 bases, with 17 bases left in between. The germline CDR1 and CDR2 sequences are MNHEY and SVGEGT. DNA of the CDR3: TGTGCCAGCAGTCCCCTTCCCGGGACACGTAATGAAAAACTGTTTTTT. It is translated as CASSPLPGTRNEKLFF.

This clonotype was found a few times. The V gene is TRBV7-2, the J gene TRBJ1-2; D possibly corresponds to TRBD1 (6 bases). The germline gives CDR1 SGHTA, CDR2 FQGNSA. V gave up 6 bases and J gave up 8 bases, with 13 bases separating them. The CDR3 sequence is 12 residues long. CDR3 in amino acids: CASRAGGHGYTF. For the CDR3, the DNA is TGTGCCAGCAGGGCCGGGGGGCACGGCTACACCTTC.

This chain links TRBV20-1 with TRBJ1-2; perhaps TRBD1 as D (6 bases). Germline assignment: CDR1 DFQATT and CDR2 SNEGSKA (reference sequence). This CDR3 region has 14 residues. Trimming took off 3 bases at V and 5 bases at J, with 16 bases between the two ends. CDR3 nucleotides: TGCAGTGCTAGTGAGGGGGAAGCTATTTATGGCTACACCTTC. This gives the protein CSASEGEAIYGYTF.

The V gene is TRBV7-9, the J gene TRBJ2-5; D gene unclear. The assigned J gene may be wrong: the sequence end matches TRBJ2-7 better. The CDR3 totals 13 residues. Germline V gene sequence: CDR1 SEHNR, CDR2 FQNEAQ (reference sequence). The CDR3 DNA reads TGTGCCAGCAGCTTACGGCTCCTGGACGAGCAGTACTTC. This codes for CASSLRLLDEQYF.

This rearrangement joins TRBV20-1 to TRBJ1-5, with D maybe TRBD1 (5 bases). V lost 6 bases and J 0 bases, leaving 15 bases between the germline ends. The germline V gene encodes CDR1 DFQATT and CDR2 SNEGSKA (reference sequence). The CDR3 spans 15 residues. In DNA form, the CDR3 reads TGCAGTGCGCCGATCGGACACCTTAGCAATCAGCCCCAGCATTTT. Translating gives CSAPIGHLSNQPQHF.

The CDR3 sequence is CASSFSNEKLFF. The CDR3, as DNA: TGTGCCAGCAGTTTTTCTAATGAAAAACTGTTTTTT. The chain employs TRBV6-6 and TRBJ1-4; D call uncertain. Looked up from germline, CDR1 is MNHNY and CDR2 is SVGAGI (reference sequence). CDR3 length: 12 residues. Trimming stripped 4 bases from V and 3 bases from J, with 3 bases between.

This clonotype was observed a few times. The gene calls are TRBV12-3 or TRBV12-4 and TRBJ2-3; a weak D match, TRBD2 (6 bases). This CDR3 has 14 residues. V was shortened by 3 bases and J by 3 bases, with 10 bases between the two germline ends. The DNA of the CDR3 is TGTGCCAGCAGTTTTCCGGGACTTACAGATACGCAGTATTTT. Encoded protein: CASSFPGLTDTQYF.

The V and J genes are TRBV28 and TRBJ1-2; tentatively, D is TRBD1 (5 bases). Germline assignment: CDR1 MDHEN and CDR2 SYDVKM. Trimming left V 10 bases short and J 2 bases short, with 17 bases between. This CDR3 region has 14 residues. The DNA of the CDR3 is TGTGCCACCCTGATTGGTGCAGGGAACTATGGCTACACCTTC. Protein: CATLIGAGNYGYTF.

The chain carries TRBV15 and TRBJ2-7; D could derive from TRBD1 or TRBD2 (5 bases each). V was pared by 6 bases and J by 2 bases, with 14 bases between. Germline V gene data show CDR1 as LNHNV and CDR2 as YYDKDF (reference sequence). CDR3 size: 14 residues. In nucleotides, the CDR3 is TGTGCCACCAGTTCGTCAGGGACCCCCTACGAGCAGTACTTC. This codes for CATSSSGTPYEQYF.

The chain combines TRBV20-1 with TRBJ2-7; possibly TRBD1 for D (6 bases). V was pared by 5 bases and J by 2 bases, with 16 bases between. The germline V gene has CDR1 DFQATT and CDR2 SNEGSKA (reference sequence). CDR3 length: 14 amino acids. The CDR3 nucleotides read TGCAGTGCTGAGGGGCGGACAGCTACCTACGAGCAGTACTTC. It is translated as CSAEGRTATYEQYF.

This chain connects TRBV6-5 to TRBJ1-6, with D possibly TRBD1 on 5 matching bases. Germline assignment: CDR1 MNHEY and CDR2 SVGAGI. The CDR3 extends over 18 amino acids. V dropped 0 bases and J dropped 0 bases, with 12 bases sitting between them. This chain's CDR3 is CASSYSWKGSSYNSPLHF. The DNA for the CDR3 is TGTGCCAGCAGTTACTCGTGGAAGGGGAGCTCCTATAATTCACCCCTCCACTTT.

V gene TRBV20-1 combines with J gene TRBJ1-1; D unclear. This CDR3 has 14 residues. V dropped 3 bases and J dropped 5 bases, with 16 bases sitting between them. Germline loops: CDR1 DFQATT, CDR2 SNEGSKA (reference sequence). CDR3 residues: CSARDPWGGTEAFF. CDR3 nucleotides: TGCAGTGCTAGGGATCCCTGGGGAGGTACTGAAGCTTTCTTT.

J is TRBJ2-3 and V is TRBV6-2 or TRBV6-3; D possibly uses TRBD1 or TRBD2 (6 bases each). This CDR3 contains 15 residues. The germline V gene encodes CDR1 MNHEY and CDR2 SVGEGT. V lost 6 bases, J lost 4 bases, and 17 bases lay in between. DNA of the CDR3: TGTGCCAGCAGCTCGCCCGGGGGCGTTGCAGATACGCAGTATTTT. This sequence encodes CASSSPGGVADTQYF.

This clonotype was seen only a few times. This chain uses TRBV29-1 with TRBJ2-3; a possible D gene is TRBD2 (5 bases). CDR1 and CDR2 from the germline V gene are SQVTM and ANQGSEA. The CDR3 contains 13 residues. The V end was cut by 7 bases, the J end by 0 bases, with 11 bases between. DNA of the CDR3: TGCAGCGCGGGGAGCCTTAGCACAGATACGCAGTATTTT. Translating gives CSAGSLSTDTQYF.

This chain links TRBV9 with TRBJ2-1, with TRBD1 as a possible D gene (5 bases). The germline gives CDR1 SGDLS, CDR2 YYNGEE. Trimming pared 2 bases from V and 2 bases from J, leaving 11 bases between. CDR3 length equals 15 residues. The CDR3 DNA is TGTGCCAGCAGCGTGGGAACAGGAGCCTACAATGAGCAGTTCTTC. Amino acid sequence: CASSVGTGAYNEQFF.

The rearrangement links TRBV5-1 to TRBJ2-1; D is uncertain. The CDR3 has 15 amino acids. Trimming cost V 0 bases and J 0 bases, with 7 bases left between them. Per the germline V gene, CDR1 is SGHRS and CDR2 is YFSETQ. This CDR3 reads CASSLDVASYNEQFF. The CDR3 DNA reads TGCGCCAGCAGCTTGGATGTCGCCTCCTACAATGAGCAGTTCTTC.

The genes are TRBV6-5 and TRBJ2-1; TRBD1 matches 8 bases. The CDR3 length is 20 residues. After removal of 2 bases from V and 2 bases from J, the junction contained 17 bases not matched to a gene. Germline assignment: CDR1 MNHEY and CDR2 SVGAGI. CDR3 protein: CASSYPGTGPYSTTYNEQFF. CDR3 DNA: TGTGCCAGCAGTTACCCGGGGACAGGCCCATATTCTACCACCTACAATGAGCAGTTCTTC.

The chain is built from TRBV15 and TRBJ2-3; 10 bases align to TRBD2. After removal of 4 bases from V and 1 base from J, the junction contained 2 bases not matched to a gene. This CDR3 has 15 amino acids. Germline V gene lookup returns CDR1 LNHNV and CDR2 YYDKDF (reference sequence). This chain's CDR3 is CATSKGTSGTDTQYF. For the CDR3, the DNA is TGTGCCACCAGCAAAGGGACTAGCGGCACAGATACGCAGTATTTT.

The chain carries TRBV12-3 or TRBV12-4 and TRBJ2-3; 13 bases are shared with TRBD2. The CDR3 consists of 16 residues. The J segment lost 6 bases and the V segment lost 6 bases, leaving 9 bases of the junction unmatched. In DNA, the CDR3 is TGTGCCAGCAGCCCTACTAGCGGGGGGGCTAGGGATACGCAGTATTTT. Amino acids: CASSPTSGGARDTQYF.